The rows below give T cell receptor beta chains drawn from one sample of a study of shared clonotypes between healthy human individuals. Profiled with immunoSEQ multiplex PCR; TCRdb holds only in-frame clones, not every one. The repertoire holds about 2 million clones, with about 95% as singletons. The sequencing input was naive CD8+ T cells sorted from blood. The origin of the receptors is a young man in good health. Each CDR3 is given with its conserved first and last residue. D genes are given only for firm matches. The size of a clone is reported for some rows only, either as once, few or many, or as a class for expanded clones.

v_call	clone_size	d_call	j_call	cdr3_aa	cdr3_nt
TRBV6-1	NA	TRBD2	TRBJ2-7	CAGRTSGTYEQYF	TGTGCCGGGAGGACTAGCGGGACCTACGAGCAGTACTTC
TRBV5-4	NA	TRBD2	TRBJ2-3	CASAERGEAGDTQYF	TGTGCCAGCGCCGAGCGGGGGGAGGCCGGAGATACGCAGTATTTT
TRBV4-1	NA	TRBD2	TRBJ2-1	CASSQDASGAGSYNEQFF	TGCGCCAGCAGCCAAGATGCCAGCGGGGCCGGCTCCTACAATGAGCAGTTCTTC
TRBV7-9	NA	NA	TRBJ2-7	CASSFRGEYEQYF	TGTGCCAGCAGCTTCCGCGGGGAGTACGAGCAGTACTTC
TRBV21-1	NA	NA	TRBJ1-5	CASSKALSQTSLNQPQHF	TGTGCCAGCAGCAAAGCGCTTTCACAGACCTCTCTCAATCAGCCCCAGCATTTT
TRBV5-8	NA	TRBD1	TRBJ2-5	CASSHRTGAQETQYF	TGTGCCAGCAGCCACAGAACAGGGGCGCAAGAGACCCAGTACTTC
TRBV15	NA	NA	TRBJ1-5	CATSRAASTLGNQPQHF	TGTGCCACCAGCAGAGCCGCCTCGACGTTAGGCAATCAGCCCCAGCATTTT
TRBV10-3	NA	TRBD1	TRBJ2-1	CAISDLRQGQPDNEQFF	TGTGCCATCAGTGACCTTCGACAGGGGCAACCGGACAATGAGCAGTTCTTC
TRBV29-1	NA	TRBD1	TRBJ1-2	CSAWDRGNGYTF	TGCAGCGCCTGGGACAGGGGTAATGGCTACACCTTC
TRBV7-6	NA	NA	TRBJ2-1	CASSPGEGDEQFF	TGTGCCAGCAGCCCCGGAGAAGGCGATGAGCAGTTCTTC
TRBV5-6	NA	NA	TRBJ2-1	CASSEALIGHEQFF	TGTGCCAGCAGCGAGGCCCTAATAGGGCATGAGCAGTTCTTC
TRBV15	once	TRBD1	TRBJ1-5	CATSRGQGALQPQHF	TGTGCCACCAGCAGAGGACAGGGGGCCTTACAGCCCCAGCATTTT
TRBV6-5	NA	NA	TRBJ2-3	CASSYGQTGRTDTQYF	TGTGCCAGCAGTTACGGTCAGACAGGTCGGACAGATACGCAGTATTTT
TRBV30	NA	TRBD1	TRBJ2-7	CAWSSGQGAGEQYF	TGTGCCTGGAGTTCCGGACAGGGGGCGGGCGAGCAGTACTTC
TRBV5-1	NA	NA	TRBJ2-7	CASSYGGAYEQYF	TGCGCCAGCAGCTACGGCGGGGCCTACGAGCAGTACTTC
TRBV27	NA	NA	TRBJ2-3	CASSLGLLATSSTDTQYF	TGTGCCAGCAGTTTAGGGTTGCTAGCAACGTCTAGCACAGATACGCAGTATTTT
TRBV6-1	NA	NA	TRBJ2-2	CASSELVTDENTGELFF	TGTGCCAGCAGTGAACTAGTGACAGATGAGAACACCGGGGAGCTGTTTTTT
TRBV19	NA	NA	TRBJ2-3	CAPRSTDTQYF	TGTGCCCCCCGTTCCACAGATACGCAGTATTTT
TRBV28	NA	TRBD1	TRBJ1-1	CASSFVRGQTEAFF	TGTGCCAGCAGTTTCGTTAGGGGACAGACTGAAGCTTTCTTT
TRBV29-1	NA	TRBD2	TRBJ2-3	CSDGTSGRAPDTQYF	TGCAGCGACGGGACTAGCGGGAGGGCCCCAGATACGCAGTATTTT
TRBV5-8	NA	NA	TRBJ1-1	CASSLGSIRQNTEAFF	TGTGCCAGCAGCTTGGGATCCATCCGGCAGAACACTGAAGCTTTCTTT
TRBV6-6	NA	NA	TRBJ1-6	CASREGDDNSPLHF	TGTGCCAGCAGAGAGGGGGATGATAATTCACCCCTCCACTTT
TRBV29-1	NA	NA	TRBJ1-1	CSVEDPFRDTEAFF	TGCAGCGTTGAAGATCCGTTCAGAGACACTGAAGCTTTCTTT
TRBV11-2	NA	NA	TRBJ2-3	CASSPTPGPHPTDTQYF	TGTGCCAGCAGCCCCACTCCGGGTCCTCACCCAACAGATACGCAGTATTTT
TRBV13	NA	TRBD2	TRBJ2-5	CASSLITSGRETQYF	TGTGCCAGCAGCTTAATTACTAGCGGGAGAGAGACCCAGTACTTC
TRBV5-4	NA	TRBD1	TRBJ2-7	CASSQGDRAAYEQYF	TGTGCCAGCAGCCAGGGAGACAGGGCCGCCTACGAGCAGTACTTC
TRBV11-3	NA	TRBD2	TRBJ2-7	CASSLDRVRLAGDGYEQYF	TGTGCCAGCAGCTTAGATCGGGTAAGGCTAGCGGGAGATGGATACGAGCAGTACTTC
TRBV6-6	NA	NA	TRBJ1-2	CASTQGDLRGYTF	TGTGCCAGCACCCAGGGTGACTTAAGAGGCTACACCTTC
TRBV4-1	NA	NA	TRBJ2-3	CASSHNAAGKDTQYF	TGCGCCAGCAGCCATAACGCCGCGGGGAAAGATACGCAGTATTTT
TRBV5-1	NA	NA	TRBJ1-5	CASSPSSNQPQHF	TGCGCCAGCAGCCCATCCAGCAATCAGCCCCAGCATTTT
TRBV30	NA	TRBD2	TRBJ2-5	CAWSLLAFQETQYF	TGTGCCTGGTCTTTACTAGCGTTCCAAGAGACCCAGTACTTC
TRBV9	once	TRBD2	TRBJ2-3	CASSVDGGAGDTQYF	TGTGCCAGCAGCGTAGACGGGGGGGCAGGAGATACGCAGTATTTT
TRBV5-4	NA	NA	TRBJ2-1	CASSFSSEQFF	TGTGCCAGCAGCTTTAGTTCGGAGCAGTTCTTC
TRBV5-6	NA	NA	TRBJ1-1	CASSLVPPNTEAFF	TGTGCCAGCAGCTTGGTCCCACCGAATACTGAAGCTTTCTTT
TRBV14	NA	NA	TRBJ1-3	CASSQDSYSGNTIYF	TGTGCCAGCAGCCAAGATTCCTACTCTGGAAACACCATATATTTT
TRBV6-4	NA	NA	TRBJ2-1	CASRPRSNSYNEQFF	TGTGCCAGCAGACCCCGTAGTAACTCCTACAATGAGCAGTTCTTC
TRBV7-8	NA	NA	TRBJ2-7	CASSLGTGLTHEQYF	TGTGCCAGCAGCTTAGGTACCGGGTTAACACACGAGCAGTACTTC
TRBV7-9	NA	NA	TRBJ2-7	CASSPPSETYEQYF	TGTGCCAGCAGCCCTCCTTCCGAGACCTACGAGCAGTACTTC
TRBV6-5	NA	NA	TRBJ1-2	CASSYSNGGYTF	TGTGCCAGCAGTTACTCGAACGGAGGCTACACCTTC
TRBV23-1	once	NA	TRBJ2-7	CASSLGGTYEQYF	TGCGCCAGCAGTTTAGGTGGCACCTACGAGCAGTACTTC
TRBV6-6	NA	NA	TRBJ2-7	CASRVLDYSYEQYF	TGTGCCAGCAGAGTCCTCGACTACTCCTACGAGCAGTACTTC
TRBV4-1	NA	TRBD1	TRBJ1-1	CASSQAGQGLGTEAFF	TGCGCCAGCAGCCAAGCGGGACAGGGGTTGGGCACTGAAGCTTTCTTT